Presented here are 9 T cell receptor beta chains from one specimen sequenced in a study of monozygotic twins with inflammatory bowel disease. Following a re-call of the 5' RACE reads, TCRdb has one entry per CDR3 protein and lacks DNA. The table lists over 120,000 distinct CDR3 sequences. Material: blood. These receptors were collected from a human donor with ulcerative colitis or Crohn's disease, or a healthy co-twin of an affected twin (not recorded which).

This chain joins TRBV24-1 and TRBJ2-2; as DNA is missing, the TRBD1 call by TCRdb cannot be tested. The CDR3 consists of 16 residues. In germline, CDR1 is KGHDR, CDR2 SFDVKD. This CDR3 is CATSDPGQGVTGELFF.

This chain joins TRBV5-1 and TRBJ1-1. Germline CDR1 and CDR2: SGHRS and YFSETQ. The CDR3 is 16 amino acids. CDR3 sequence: CASSIGQVLAGTEAFF.

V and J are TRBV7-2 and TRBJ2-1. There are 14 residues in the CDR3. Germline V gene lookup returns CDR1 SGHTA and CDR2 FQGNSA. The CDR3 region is CASSSDPVYNEQFF.

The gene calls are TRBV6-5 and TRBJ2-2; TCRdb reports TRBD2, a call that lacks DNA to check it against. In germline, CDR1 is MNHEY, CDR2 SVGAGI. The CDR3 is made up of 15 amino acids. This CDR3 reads CASSYSGGETGELFF.

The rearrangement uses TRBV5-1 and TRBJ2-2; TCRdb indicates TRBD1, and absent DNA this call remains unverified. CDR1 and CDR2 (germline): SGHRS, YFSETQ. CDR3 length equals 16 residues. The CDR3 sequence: CASSLEGTGGAGELFF.

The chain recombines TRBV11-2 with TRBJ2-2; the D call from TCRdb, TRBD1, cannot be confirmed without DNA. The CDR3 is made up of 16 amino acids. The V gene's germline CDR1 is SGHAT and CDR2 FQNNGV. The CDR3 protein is CASSPTGAARPGELFF. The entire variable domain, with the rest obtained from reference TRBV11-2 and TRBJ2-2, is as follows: EAGVAQSPRYKIIEKRQSVAFWCNPISGHATLYWYQQILGQGPKLLIQFQNNGVVDDSQLPKDRFSAERLKGVDSTLKIQPAKLEDSAVYLCASSPTGAARPGELFFGEGSRLTVL.

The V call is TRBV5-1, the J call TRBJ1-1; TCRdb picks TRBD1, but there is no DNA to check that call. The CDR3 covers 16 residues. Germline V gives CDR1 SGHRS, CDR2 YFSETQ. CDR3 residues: CASSTRTGSVNTEAFF.

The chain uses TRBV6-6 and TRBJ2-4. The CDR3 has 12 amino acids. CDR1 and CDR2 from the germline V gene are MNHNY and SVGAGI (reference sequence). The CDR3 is CASRRDPNIQYF.

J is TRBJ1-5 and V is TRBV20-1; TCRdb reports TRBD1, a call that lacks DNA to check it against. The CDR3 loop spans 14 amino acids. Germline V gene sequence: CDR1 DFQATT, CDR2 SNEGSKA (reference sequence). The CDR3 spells CSAAGTGANQPQHF.